Shown below are 4 T cell receptor beta chains from a single sample sequenced in a study of Ad26.COV2.S vaccination and SARS-CoV-2 variants. Sequencing was performed with immunoSEQ multiplex PCR; in TCRdb, only in-frame clones are kept and a portion is missing. The table records 350,000 to 500,000 clones, 70% to 90% of them present only once. The sample's treatment: around 19 received Ad26.COV2.S at low or high dose, single or two shots; about 5 received placebo; per-sample allocation not given. The study sampled participants on day 63 after the first vaccine or placebo injection. The sample in question was peripheral blood, obtained in a trial of Ad26.COV2.S vaccine versus placebo. Receptor source: a person aged 18-60 years who received the Ad26.COV2.S COVID-19 vaccine or a placebo.

In its sample, this clone was seen a few times. The chain is built from TRBV27 and TRBJ2-5, with a tentative D call TRBD1 (5 bases). The CDR3 spans 15 residues. From germline, CDR1 is MNHEY and CDR2 SMNVEV (reference sequence). V gave up 5 bases and J gave up 4 bases, with 17 bases separating them. The CDR3 reads CASSATLQGSETQYF. The CDR3 coding sequence is TGTGCCAGCAGTGCCACGCTCCAGGGTTCAGAGACCCAGTACTTC.

The rearrangement uses TRBV25-1 and TRBJ1-6, with D uncertain. In germline, CDR1 is MGHDK, CDR2 SYGVNS. The CDR3 spans 12 residues. V lost 3 bases to trimming and J lost 7 bases, with 4 bases between them. The CDR3 DNA is TGTGCCAGCAGTGACGGGAATTCACCCCTCCACTTT. It specifies CASSDGNSPLHF.

V usage is TRBV6-1 and J usage is TRBJ2-7; D is unclear. In germline, CDR1 is MNHNS, CDR2 SASEGT. Trimming stripped 1 base from V and 3 bases from J, with 16 bases between. The CDR3 contains 16 residues. The CDR3 protein is CASSEGFVASFYEQYF. The DNA for the CDR3 is TGTGCCAGCAGTGAAGGGTTTGTTGCCTCCTTCTACGAGCAGTACTTC.

The chain uses TRBV3-1 (or the pseudogene TRBV3-2) and TRBJ2-5; 8 positions match TRBD2. V lost 4 bases, J lost 1 base, and 5 bases stayed unmatched. The CDR3 spans 15 residues. The germline V gene has CDR1 LGHDT and CDR2 YNNKEL (reference sequence). The CDR3 region is CASSPQRGPQETQYF. As DNA, the CDR3 is TGTGCCAGCAGCCCCCAGCGGGGGCCCCAAGAGACCCAGTACTTC.